The clone carrying this T cell receptor (beta chain) occurred a few times. Its antigen is undetermined. Germline and junction disagree at one end, which may indicate a read error. The sample comes from a study of T cells in Graves' hyperthyroidism and ophthalmopathy. Overall study: Any treatment followed the collection of peripheral blood at initial diagnosis. The study's findings and limits: Ophthalmopathy was separated from stable hyperthyroidism by a 13 V-J model.

Researchers amplified the TCR beta CDR3 regions from RNA transcripts. TCR CDR3 regions were first amplified by RT-PCR with HTBI primers. MiXCR was run by TCRdb on the multiplex PCR reads, yielding one entry per CDR3 protein. The data show hundreds of thousands of distinct CDR3 sequences, about 15% seen once. Based on clinical symptoms, serum thyroxine and TRAb, thyroid ultrasound and orbital computed tomography, diagnoses were reached. Using less than 12 ml of fresh peripheral blood, PBMCs were prepared. The CDR3 extends over 12 amino acids. CDR1 SSHAT and CDR2 FNYEAQ come from the germline V gene (reference sequence).

Input material: blood. The sequence came from a woman aged 60-75 years with Graves' ophthalmopathy. This sequence joins TRBV7-7 and TRBJ2-1; 8 nucleotides align to TRBD2. This chain's CDR3 is CASSPGGGAQFF. The CDR3 nucleotides are TGTGCTAGCAGCCCGGGGGGGGGGGCCCAGTTCTTC.